Listed below are T cell receptor beta chains from one sample, sequenced in a study of chemoradiotherapy in HPV16-positive cancers. Libraries were prepared by immunoSEQ multiplex PCR; TCRdb keeps only in-frame clonotypes and omits some of them. The repertoire consists of around 29,000 clones, with about nine tenths occurring once and the leading ten covering about 20%. Here the sequenced sample was blood, taken from a patient who underwent chemoradiotherapy. Receptors were obtained from a human donor with HPV-associated anogenital cancer. Both conserved end residues are part of each CDR3. The order of the fields is V gene, D gene, clone size, J gene, CDR3 length, CDR3 protein, CDR3 DNA. The D gene is left open where the match is weak. Size values are once, few and many counts, or a class for expanded clones, and some rows have none.

>TRBV7-9|TRBD1|NA|TRBJ1-1|14
CASSPGTANTEAFF
TGTGCCAGCAGCCCGGGGACAGCGAACACTGAAGCTTTCTTT
>TRBV6-5|NA|NA|TRBJ1-5|12
CASSPGPSPQHF
TGTGCCAGCAGCCCCGGGCCCTCCCCCCAGCATTTT
>TRBV5-1|NA|once|TRBJ1-2|13
CASSFAGKEGYTF
TGCGCCAGCAGCTTTGCAGGGAAGGAAGGCTACACCTTC
>TRBV29-1|TRBD2|once|TRBJ2-5|14
CSVASGLAQETQYF
TGCAGCGTCGCATCGGGACTAGCCCAAGAGACCCAGTACTTC
>TRBV7-3|NA|NA|TRBJ2-7|14
CASSLNSPPSEQYF
TGTGCCAGCAGCTTAAACTCCCCTCCCTCCGAGCAGTACTTC
>TRBV27|NA|once|TRBJ2-2|14
CASSLGAWAGELFF
TGTGCCAGCAGTTTGGGGGCGTGGGCCGGGGAGCTGTTTTTT
>TRBV29-1|TRBD2|NA|TRBJ2-3|16
CSVDGLSAGDSDTQYF
TGCAGCGTTGACGGCTTGTCAGCGGGAGACTCAGATACGCAGTATTTT
>TRBV29-1|NA|NA|TRBJ1-2|11
CSVRTDYGYTF
TGCAGCGTTAGAACGGACTATGGCTACACCTTC
>TRBV18|NA|NA|TRBJ2-3|15
CASSPPGGGTDTQYF
TGTGCCAGCTCACCACCGGGGGGCGGCACAGATACGCAGTATTTT
>TRBV11-2|NA|NA|TRBJ2-2|14
CASSLARNTGELFF
TGTGCCAGCAGCTTAGCACGGAACACCGGGGAGCTGTTTTTT
>TRBV7-6|NA|NA|TRBJ2-5|13
CASSTGGPETQYF
TGTGCCAGCAGCACCGGGGGGCCGGAGACCCAGTACTTC